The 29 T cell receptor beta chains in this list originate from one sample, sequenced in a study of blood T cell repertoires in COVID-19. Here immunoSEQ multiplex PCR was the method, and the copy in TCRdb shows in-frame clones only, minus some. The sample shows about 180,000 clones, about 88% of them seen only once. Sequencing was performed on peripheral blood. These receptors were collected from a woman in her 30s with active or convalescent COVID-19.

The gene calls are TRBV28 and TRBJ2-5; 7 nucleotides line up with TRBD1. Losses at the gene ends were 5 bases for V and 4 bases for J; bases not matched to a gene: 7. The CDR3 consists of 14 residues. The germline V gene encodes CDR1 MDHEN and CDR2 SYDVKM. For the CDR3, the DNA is TGTGCCAGCAGTCCCATGGGACAGTCAGAGACCCAGTACTTC. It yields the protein CASSPMGQSETQYF.

The chain's CDR3 is CASSRNGIRGFEQYF. The CDR3 region has the DNA TGTGCCAGCAGCCGTAACGGGATTAGGGGGTTCGAGCAGTACTTC. The J gene is TRBJ2-7, the V gene TRBV6-5; D possibly corresponds to TRBD1 (6 bases). The CDR3 covers 15 residues. Trimming left V 6 bases short and J 6 bases short, with 21 bases between. Looked up from germline, CDR1 is MNHEY and CDR2 is SVGAGI.

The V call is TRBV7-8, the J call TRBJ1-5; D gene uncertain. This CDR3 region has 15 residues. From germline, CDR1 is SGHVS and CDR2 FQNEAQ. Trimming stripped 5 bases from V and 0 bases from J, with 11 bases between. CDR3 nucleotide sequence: TGTGCCAGCAGCCGACACCGGGATAGCAATCAGCCCCAGCATTTT. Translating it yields CASSRHRDSNQPQHF. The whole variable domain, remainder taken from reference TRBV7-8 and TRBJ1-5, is GAGVSQSPRYKVAKRGQDVALRCDPISGHVSLFWYQQALGQGPEFLTYFQNEAQLDKSGLPSDRFFAERPEGSVSTLKIQRTQQEDSAVYLCASSRHRDSNQPQHFGDGTRLSIL.

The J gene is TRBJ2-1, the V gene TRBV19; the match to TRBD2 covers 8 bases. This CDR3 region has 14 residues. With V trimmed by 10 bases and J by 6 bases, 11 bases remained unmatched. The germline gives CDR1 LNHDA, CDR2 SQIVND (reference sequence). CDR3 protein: CATNVGAGGNEQFF. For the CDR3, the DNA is TGTGCCACCAACGTAGGGGCGGGGGGCAATGAGCAGTTCTTC.

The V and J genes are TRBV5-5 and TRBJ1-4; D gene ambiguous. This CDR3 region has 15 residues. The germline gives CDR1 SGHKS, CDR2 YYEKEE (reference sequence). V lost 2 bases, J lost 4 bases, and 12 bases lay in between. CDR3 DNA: TGTGCCAGCAGCTTCACTACGCGGGATAATGAAAAACTGTTTTTT. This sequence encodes CASSFTTRDNEKLFF. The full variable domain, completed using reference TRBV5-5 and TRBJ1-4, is DAGVTQSPTHLIKTRGQQVTLRCSPISGHKSVSWYQQVLGQGPQFIFQYYEKEERGRGNFPDRFSARQFPNYSSELNVNALLLGDSALYLCASSFTTRDNEKLFFGSGTQLSVL.

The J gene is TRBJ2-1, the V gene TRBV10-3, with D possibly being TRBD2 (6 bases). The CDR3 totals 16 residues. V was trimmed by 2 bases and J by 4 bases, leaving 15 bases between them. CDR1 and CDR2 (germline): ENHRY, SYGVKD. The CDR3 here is CAISEPRTRGYNEQFF. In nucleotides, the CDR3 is TGTGCCATCAGTGAGCCAAGGACCCGGGGGTACAATGAGCAGTTCTTC.

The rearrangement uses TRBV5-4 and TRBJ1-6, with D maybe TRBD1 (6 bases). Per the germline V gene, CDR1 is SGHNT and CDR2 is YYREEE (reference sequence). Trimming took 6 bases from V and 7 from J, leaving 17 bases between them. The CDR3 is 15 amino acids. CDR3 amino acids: CASTLGGAGNSPLHF. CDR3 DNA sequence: TGTGCCAGCACTTTGGGGGGGGCCGGGAATTCACCCCTCCACTTT.

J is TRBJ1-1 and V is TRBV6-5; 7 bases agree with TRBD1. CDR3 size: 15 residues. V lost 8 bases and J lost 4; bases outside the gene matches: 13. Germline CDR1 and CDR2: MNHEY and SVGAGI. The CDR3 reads CASSSPPDRATEAFF. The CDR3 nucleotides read TGTGCCAGCTCCTCCCCTCCCGACAGGGCCACTGAAGCTTTCTTT.

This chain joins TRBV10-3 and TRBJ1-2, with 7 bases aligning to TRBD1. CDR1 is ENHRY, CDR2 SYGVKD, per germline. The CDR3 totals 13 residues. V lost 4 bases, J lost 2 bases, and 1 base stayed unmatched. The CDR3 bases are TGTGCCATCAGTGTGGGACAGAACTATGGCTACACCTTC. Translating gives CAISVGQNYGYTF.

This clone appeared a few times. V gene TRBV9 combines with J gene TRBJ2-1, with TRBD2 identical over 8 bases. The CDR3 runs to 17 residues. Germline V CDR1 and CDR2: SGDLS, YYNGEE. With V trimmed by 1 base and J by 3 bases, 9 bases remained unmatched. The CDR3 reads CASSVPISGVVYNEQFF. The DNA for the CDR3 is TGTGCCAGCAGCGTACCCATTAGCGGGGTTGTCTACAATGAGCAGTTCTTC.

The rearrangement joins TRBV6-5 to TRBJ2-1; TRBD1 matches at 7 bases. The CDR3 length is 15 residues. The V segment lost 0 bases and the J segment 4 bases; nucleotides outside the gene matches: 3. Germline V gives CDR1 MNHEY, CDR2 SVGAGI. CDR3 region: CASSYSGDRYNEQFF. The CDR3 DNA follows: TGTGCCAGCAGTTACTCGGGGGACAGATACAATGAGCAGTTCTTC.

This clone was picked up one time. The CDR3 loop is CASSQDMGAAWGQETQYF. The CDR3 DNA sequence: TGTGCCAGCAGCCAAGACATGGGGGCCGCTTGGGGGCAAGAGACCCAGTACTTC. The rearrangement uses TRBV3-1 (or the pseudogene TRBV3-2) and TRBJ2-5; perhaps TRBD1 as D (6 bases). Germline V lookup: CDR1 LGHDT, CDR2 YNNKEL (reference sequence). The CDR3 loop spans 18 amino acids. The V gene lost 0 bases and the J gene lost 2 bases, with 19 bases spanning the gap.

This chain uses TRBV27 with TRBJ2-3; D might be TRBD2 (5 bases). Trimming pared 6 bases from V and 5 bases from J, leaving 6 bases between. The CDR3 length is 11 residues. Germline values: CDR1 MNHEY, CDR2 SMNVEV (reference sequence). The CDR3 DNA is TGTGCCAGCAGCCGGGGAGATACGCAGTATTTT. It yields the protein CASSRGDTQYF.

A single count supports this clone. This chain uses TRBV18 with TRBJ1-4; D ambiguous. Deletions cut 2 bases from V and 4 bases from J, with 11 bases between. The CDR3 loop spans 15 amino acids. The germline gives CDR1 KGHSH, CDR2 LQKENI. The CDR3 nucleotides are TGTGCCAGCTCACCATCCCCGTCCCTTAATGAAAAACTGTTTTTT. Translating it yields CASSPSPSLNEKLFF.

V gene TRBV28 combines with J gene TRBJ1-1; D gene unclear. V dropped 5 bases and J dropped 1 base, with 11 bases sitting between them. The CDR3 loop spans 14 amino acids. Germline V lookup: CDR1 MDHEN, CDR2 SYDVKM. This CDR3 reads CASSINRRNTEAFF. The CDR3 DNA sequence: TGTGCCAGCAGTATCAACAGACGGAACACTGAAGCTTTCTTT.

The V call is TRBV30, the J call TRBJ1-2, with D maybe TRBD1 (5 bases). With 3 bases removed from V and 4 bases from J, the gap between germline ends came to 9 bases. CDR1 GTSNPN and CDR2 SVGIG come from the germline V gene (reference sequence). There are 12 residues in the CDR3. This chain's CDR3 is CAWRGEGYGYTF. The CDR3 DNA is TGTGCCTGGAGGGGGGAGGGCTATGGCTACACCTTC.

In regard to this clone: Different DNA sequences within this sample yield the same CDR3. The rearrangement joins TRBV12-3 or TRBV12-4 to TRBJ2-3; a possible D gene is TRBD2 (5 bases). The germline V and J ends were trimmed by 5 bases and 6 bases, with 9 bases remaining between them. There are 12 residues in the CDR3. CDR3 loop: CASSPTGDTQYF. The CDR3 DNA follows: TGTGCCAGCAGTCCGACGGGGGATACGCAGTATTTT.

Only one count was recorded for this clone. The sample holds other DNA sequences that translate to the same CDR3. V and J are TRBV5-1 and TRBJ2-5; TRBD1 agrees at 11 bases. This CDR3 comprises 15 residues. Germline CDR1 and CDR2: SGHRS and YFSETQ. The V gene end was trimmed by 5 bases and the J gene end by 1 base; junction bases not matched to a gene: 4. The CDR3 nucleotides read TGCGCCAGCAGTTCCGGGACAGGGGGCCAAGAGACCCAGTACTTC. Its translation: CASSSGTGGQETQYF.

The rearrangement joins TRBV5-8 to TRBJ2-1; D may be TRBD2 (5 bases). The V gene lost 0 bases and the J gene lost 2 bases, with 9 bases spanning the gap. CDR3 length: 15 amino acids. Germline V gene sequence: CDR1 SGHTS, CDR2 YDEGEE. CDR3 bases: TGTGCCAGCAGCTTGGGGGAGAGTGCCTACAATGAGCAGTTCTTC. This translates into CASSLGESAYNEQFF.

This chain's CDR3 is CSASEAGTSGRETQYF. The CDR3 nucleotides read TGCAGTGCTAGTGAAGCCGGGACTAGCGGGAGAGAGACCCAGTACTTC. This chain joins TRBV20-1 and TRBJ2-5, with TRBD2 matching 14 bases. V was clipped by 3 bases and J by 4 bases; unmatched bases: 7. Germline-derived CDR1 and CDR2 are DFQATT and SNEGSKA (reference sequence). The CDR3 is 16 residues long.

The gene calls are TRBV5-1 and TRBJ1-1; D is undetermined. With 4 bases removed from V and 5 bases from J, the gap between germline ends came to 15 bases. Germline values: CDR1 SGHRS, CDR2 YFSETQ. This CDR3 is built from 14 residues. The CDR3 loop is CASSRALGGTEAFF. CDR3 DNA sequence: TGCGCCAGCAGCAGGGCCCTAGGAGGAACTGAAGCTTTCTTT.

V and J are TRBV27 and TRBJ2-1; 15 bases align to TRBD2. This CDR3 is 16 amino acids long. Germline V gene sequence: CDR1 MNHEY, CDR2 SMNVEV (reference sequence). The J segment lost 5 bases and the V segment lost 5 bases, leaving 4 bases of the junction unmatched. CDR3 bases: TGTGCCAGCAGTGCCAGGACTAGCGGGAGGGACAATGAGCAGTTCTTC. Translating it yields CASSARTSGRDNEQFF.

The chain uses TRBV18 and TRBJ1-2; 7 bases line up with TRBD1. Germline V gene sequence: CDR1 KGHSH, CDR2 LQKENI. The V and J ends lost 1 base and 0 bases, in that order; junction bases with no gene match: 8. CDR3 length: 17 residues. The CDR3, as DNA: TGTGCCAGCTCACCACTCGAGACCGGGACAGCTAACTATGGCTACACCTTC. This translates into CASSPLETGTANYGYTF.

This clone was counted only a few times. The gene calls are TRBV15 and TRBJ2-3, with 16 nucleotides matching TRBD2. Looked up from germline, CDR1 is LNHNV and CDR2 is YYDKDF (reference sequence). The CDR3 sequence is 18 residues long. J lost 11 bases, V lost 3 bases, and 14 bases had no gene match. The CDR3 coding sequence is TGTGCCACCAGCAGTTACGCCGGGACTAGCGGGAGGGCCCGGGGGCAGTATTTT. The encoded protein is CATSSYAGTSGRARGQYF.

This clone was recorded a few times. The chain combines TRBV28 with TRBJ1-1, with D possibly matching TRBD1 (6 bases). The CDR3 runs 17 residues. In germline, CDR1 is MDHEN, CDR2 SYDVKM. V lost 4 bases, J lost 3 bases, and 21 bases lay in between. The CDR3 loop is CASSSLRGRGFHTEAFF. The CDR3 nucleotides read TGTGCCAGCAGTTCTCTTCGGGGCAGGGGATTCCACACTGAAGCTTTCTTT.

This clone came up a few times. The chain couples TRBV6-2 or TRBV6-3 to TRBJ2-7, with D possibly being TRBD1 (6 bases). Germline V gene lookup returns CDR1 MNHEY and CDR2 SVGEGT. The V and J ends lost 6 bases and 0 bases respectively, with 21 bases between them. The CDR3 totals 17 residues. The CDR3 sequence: CASSPIDGTLSSYEQYF. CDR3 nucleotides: TGTGCCAGCAGCCCTATAGATGGGACACTAAGCTCCTACGAGCAGTACTTC.

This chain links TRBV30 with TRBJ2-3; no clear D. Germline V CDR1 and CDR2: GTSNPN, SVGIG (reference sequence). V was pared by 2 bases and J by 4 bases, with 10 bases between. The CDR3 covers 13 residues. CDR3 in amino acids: CAWSIFGADTQYF. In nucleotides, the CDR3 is TGTGCCTGGAGTATTTTTGGAGCAGATACGCAGTATTTT.

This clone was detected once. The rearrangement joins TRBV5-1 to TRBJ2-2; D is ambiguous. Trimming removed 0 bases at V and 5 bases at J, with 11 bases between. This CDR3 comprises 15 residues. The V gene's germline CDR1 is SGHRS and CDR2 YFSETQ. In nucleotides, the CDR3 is TGCGCCAGCAGCTTGGGTGCGGCGAGGACCGGGGAGCTGTTTTTT. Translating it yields CASSLGAARTGELFF.

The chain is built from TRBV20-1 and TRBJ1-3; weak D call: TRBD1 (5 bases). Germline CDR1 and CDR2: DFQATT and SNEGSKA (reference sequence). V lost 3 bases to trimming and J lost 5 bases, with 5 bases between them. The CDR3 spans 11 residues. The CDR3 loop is CSARDRNTIYF. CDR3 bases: TGCAGTGCTAGGGACAGAAACACCATATATTTT.